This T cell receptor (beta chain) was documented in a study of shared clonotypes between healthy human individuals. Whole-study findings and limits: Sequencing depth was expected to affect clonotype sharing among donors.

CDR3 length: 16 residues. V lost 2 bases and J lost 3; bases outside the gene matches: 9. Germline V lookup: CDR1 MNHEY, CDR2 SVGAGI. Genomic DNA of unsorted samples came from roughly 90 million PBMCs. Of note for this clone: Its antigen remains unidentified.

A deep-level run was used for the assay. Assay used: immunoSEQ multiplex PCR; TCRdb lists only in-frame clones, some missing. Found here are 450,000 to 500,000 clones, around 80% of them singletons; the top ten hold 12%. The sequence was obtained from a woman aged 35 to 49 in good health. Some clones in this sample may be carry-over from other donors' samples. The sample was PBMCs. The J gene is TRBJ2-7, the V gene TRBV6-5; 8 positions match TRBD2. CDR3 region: CASSYQLAEGYYEQYF. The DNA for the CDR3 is TGTGCCAGCAGTTACCAACTAGCGGAGGGCTACTACGAGCAGTACTTC.